This T cell receptor (beta chain) was recovered during a study of identifying expanded T cells in peripheral blood (dated by TCRdb to between 2018 and 2021). For context, the study as a whole: Four technical replicates, made by sequencing separate aliquots from the same pool of genomic DNA, were compared pairwise.

During the collection period, no immune events, such as infections, were documented for the healthy donors. To calibrate time-dependent variance in a beta-binomial model of T-cell clone differential abundance, blood repertoires from healthy donors were used as a training cohort. The training cohort included approximately ten healthy donors, of whom 3 were female and 7 were male. The donors were between roughly 29 and 65 years old, with an average age of about 47 years. Obtained from a commercial supplier, whole blood was collected from each healthy donor at three time points set about two weeks apart. For immunosequencing, genomic DNA was extracted from whole blood that had not been sorted. The immunoSEQ Assay, which relies on bias-controlled multiplex PCR amplification of genomic DNA, was used to profile TCRbeta CDR3 regions. The authors processed their data as follows. To quantify the absolute abundance of each unique TCRbeta CDR3 region, the sequences were collapsed and filtered. Differential abundance was tested with a binomial (Fisher-equivalent) model and with a beta-binomial model adding time-dependent variance fitted from healthy donors. Clones with fewer than 5 combined templates were removed, and a clone was called differentially abundant if the clone's Benjamini-Hochberg FDR was below 0.01. Beta-binomial variance was modeled as a function of total template count across the two samples using the form v = (b*log(k)+a)^2. TCRdb's version of the immuneACCESS table is confined to in-frame rearrangements and falls short of the full clone set. An unresolved V gene accounts for under half of the shortfall where checked; the remainder is of unknown origin. That table is the source of V, J and clone size, and D and trimming were worked out from the DNA. Counted in this sample were about 91,000 clones; about 90% of them appeared once. The ten largest clones add up to about 4.2% of the sample.

On the study overall, not on this receptor specifically: The authors expected that over much longer intervals, such as months to years, biological variance in healthy repertoires might increase even further. Variance in clone template counts between roughly two-week samples significantly increased with total template count across all healthy donors. The binomial model flagged 0.9 to 1.5 differentially abundant clones between technical replicates but about 16 over about 2 weeks and 19 over around four weeks. Across all healthy-donor time intervals, the beta-binomial model significantly lowered both the number of clones called differentially abundant and the false-positive rate.

Details on this clone: Which antigen it targets is not known. No base quality information exists; no much larger clone differs at one position.

The sample consisted of blood. This clonotype originated in a person between 18 and 69 years old in good health.

The encoded CDR3 is CASSFGNRGLAEAFF. The nucleotides read TGTGCCAGCAGTTTCGGGAACAGGGGGCTGGCTGAAGCTTTCTTT. The rearranged segments are TRBV28 and TRBJ1-1; 9 bases in between match TRBD1. CDR1 MDHEN and CDR2 SYDVKM were looked up in the germline V gene. The CDR3 runs 15 amino acids, cysteine and phenylalanine included. Only the CDR3 portion is preserved as DNA: 45 bases, with reading frame beginning at the first base. The germline V and J ends show losses of 3 bases and 6 bases respectively, and no gene match explains 8 bases of the junction.